The entry that follows covers one T cell receptor (beta chain) sequence. Treatment meaning: approximately 18 received Ad26.COV2.S at low or high dose, single or two shots; 5 received placebo; per-sample allocation not given. Each sample was drawn 63 days after the first injection (of vaccine or placebo). The source of the sample is a study of Ad26.COV2.S vaccination and SARS-CoV-2 variants. At the level of the study: Administration of Ad26.COV2.S was intramuscular, either once or twice 56 days apart.

This table comes from immunoSEQ multiplex PCR, and its TCRdb copy is limited to in-frame clones, with some not included. The sample includes 360,000 or so clones, about nine tenths of them seen just once. V gave up 1 base and J gave up 1 base, with 5 bases separating them. The CDR3 has 13 amino acids. Germline-derived CDR1 and CDR2 are SGDLS and YYNGEE. This receptor was obtained from a person between 18 and 65 years old who received the Ad26.COV2.S COVID-19 vaccine or a placebo. This chain joins TRBV9 and TRBJ1-1; D uncertain. Material: peripheral blood, obtained in a trial of Ad26.COV2.S vaccine versus placebo. CDR3 sequence (DNA): TGTGCCAGCAGCGTAAGCCCGAACACTGAAGCTTTCTTT. Protein: CASSVSPNTEAFF. Using reference TRBV9 and TRBJ1-1 for the parts outside the CDR3, the full variable domain is DSGVTQTPKHLITATGQRVTLRCSPRSGDLSVYWYQQSLDQGLQFLIQYYNGEERAKGNILERFSAQQFPDLHSELNLSSLELGDSALYFCASSVSPNTEAFFGQGTRLTVV.